Following are 21 T cell receptor beta chains from one sample sequenced in a study of blood T cells in healthy people across ages. Then a second PCR, running about 6 to 12 cycles, was carried out with a sample-barcoded 5' primer and a J-beta primer mix. TCRdb ran MiXCR on the 5' RACE reads and lists one entry per CDR3 protein. The sample lists about 940,000 distinct CDR3 sequences, about 48% occurring once. The sequenced sample consisted of blood. The receptors here all came from a man aged 30 to 45 in good health.

The chain employs TRBV5-1 and TRBJ2-3; D is unclear. Trimming cost V 4 bases and J 5 bases, with 14 bases left between them. CDR1 is SGHRS and CDR2 is YFSETQ in the germline V gene. This CDR3 is built from 14 residues. The CDR3 nucleotides read TGCGCCAGCAGCGAGCAAGGGCTGGGAGATACGCAGTATTTT. It codes for CASSEQGLGDTQYF.

This clonotype was picked up a small number of times. The chain joins TRBV15 to TRBJ1-5, with D unresolved. Germline-derived CDR1 and CDR2 are LNHNV and YYDKDF (reference sequence). The CDR3 has 13 amino acids. The ends were cut back, 6 bases at V and 6 bases at J, with 12 bases in the middle. CDR3 sequence reads: CATRPDWAQPQHF. For the CDR3, the DNA is TGTGCCACCAGGCCCGACTGGGCTCAGCCCCAGCATTTT.

This chain joins TRBV4-2 and TRBJ1-4; perhaps TRBD1 as D (6 bases). Trimming cost V 0 bases and J 2 bases, with 10 bases left between them. This CDR3 is built from 16 residues. Germline V gene sequence: CDR1 LGHNA, CDR2 YNFKEQ. The CDR3 nucleotides read TGTGCCAGCAGCCAAGATCGGGGGGCCACTAATGAAAAACTGTTTTTT. Protein product: CASSQDRGATNEKLFF.

In its sample, this clonotype was seen many times. This chain joins TRBV3-1 and TRBJ2-5; a possible D gene is TRBD2 (5 bases). The V gene's germline CDR1 is LGHDT and CDR2 YNNKEL (reference sequence). Between the trimmed V and J ends, which lost 0 bases and 0 bases, there was a span of 11 bases. This CDR3 contains 16 residues. The CDR3, as DNA: TGTGCCAGCAGCCAAGACCGTTCGGGGTACCAAGAGACCCAGTACTTC. As protein: CASSQDRSGYQETQYF.

The V call is TRBV4-1, the J call TRBJ2-1, with D possibly TRBD1 on 6 matching bases. Germline CDR1 and CDR2: MGHRA and YSYEKL. The CDR3 sequence is 13 residues long. Deletions cut 6 bases from V and 8 bases from J, with 14 bases between. The CDR3 coding sequence is TGCGCCAGCAGGGGACAAGACGGGGATGAGCAGTTCTTC. Encoded protein: CASRGQDGDEQFF.

This clonotype was observed once. The CDR3 region has the DNA TGTGCCAGCAGTTTATTCAGGGGAGGCTACGAGCAGTACTTC. It yields the protein CASSLFRGGYEQYF. The rearrangement uses TRBV28 and TRBJ2-7, with D possibly being TRBD1 or TRBD2 (6 bases each). This CDR3 has 14 residues. Trimming took off 1 base at V and 3 bases at J, with 10 bases between the two ends. Germline V lookup: CDR1 MDHEN, CDR2 SYDVKM.

Only a few counts were recorded for this clonotype. The chain employs TRBV20-1 and TRBJ1-5; maybe TRBD1 (6 bases). CDR1 DFQATT and CDR2 SNEGSKA come from the germline V gene (reference sequence). CDR3 length equals 14 residues. V lost 5 bases and J lost 5, with 16 bases in between. CDR3 sequence: CSASGVEVDQPQHF. CDR3 bases: TGCAGTGCTTCAGGGGTAGAAGTTGATCAGCCCCAGCATTTT.

The CDR3 protein is CASSLGGGYEKLFF. CDR3 DNA sequence: TGTGCCAGCAGCTTAGGAGGGGGCTATGAAAAACTGTTTTTT. The rearrangement uses TRBV7-6 and TRBJ1-4; 7 bases fit TRBD1. This CDR3 is 14 amino acids long. The V and J ends lost 1 base and 6 bases, in that order; junction bases with no gene match: 2. From germline, CDR1 is SGHVS and CDR2 FNYEAQ.

This chain uses TRBV27 with TRBJ2-7; 9 bases are a match to TRBD1. This CDR3 has 16 residues. Germline V lookup: CDR1 MNHEY, CDR2 SMNVEV (reference sequence). V lost 4 bases, J lost 5 bases, and 12 bases stayed unmatched. CDR3 amino acids: CASSSYTGGAAHEQYF. For the CDR3, the DNA is TGTGCCAGCAGTTCCTACACAGGGGGCGCTGCCCACGAGCAGTACTTC.

The chain carries TRBV7-2 and TRBJ2-5; 10 nucleotides align to TRBD1. TRBJ2-7 matches the DNA end more closely, so the J call is doubtful. CDR1 SGHTA and CDR2 FQGNSA come from the germline V gene. The CDR3 sequence is 17 residues long. The CDR3 bases are TGTGCCAGCAGCCTCGTTGGGGTTCCGGGACAGGGGAACGAGCAGTACTTC. It is translated as CASSLVGVPGQGNEQYF.

This rearrangement joins TRBV29-1 to TRBJ2-3; weak D call: TRBD1 (6 bases). Germline V gives CDR1 SQVTM, CDR2 ANQGSEA. With 5 bases removed from V and 2 bases from J, the gap between germline ends came to 11 bases. This CDR3 contains 13 residues. In DNA, the CDR3 is TGCAGCGTTAGGCAGGGGCTCACAGATACGCAGTATTTT. Its protein is CSVRQGLTDTQYF.

The genes are TRBV12-3 or TRBV12-4 and TRBJ2-7, with 7 bases that match TRBD1. V trimming: 7 bases; J trimming: 3 bases; junction bases outside the gene matches: 12. This CDR3 spans 15 amino acids. CDR3 loop: CASISDNRGLYEQYF. The DNA for the CDR3 is TGTGCCAGCATCTCCGACAACAGGGGTCTCTACGAGCAGTACTTC.

This clonotype appeared a few times. This chain uses TRBV6-5 with TRBJ2-7; D remains unclear. The V and J ends lost 3 bases and 5 bases respectively, with 14 bases between them. The CDR3 totals 14 residues. Germline V gives CDR1 MNHEY, CDR2 SVGAGI. The CDR3 nucleotides are TGTGCCAGCAGTTATTATAGAAGGAGTAACGAGCAGTACTTC. Protein product: CASSYYRRSNEQYF.

This chain connects TRBV7-9 to TRBJ1-2; TRBD1 is a possible D gene (6 bases). Per the germline V gene, CDR1 is SEHNR and CDR2 is FQNEAQ (reference sequence). This CDR3 region has 14 residues. Deletions cut 0 bases from V and 5 bases from J, with 10 bases between. CDR3 in amino acids: CASSLARDKYGYTF. The CDR3 coding sequence is TGTGCCAGCAGCTTAGCTCGGGACAAATATGGCTACACCTTC.

This chain links TRBV10-3 with TRBJ1-1; no reliable D call. V shed 0 bases and J shed 0 bases, with 5 bases lying between them. Germline CDR1 is ENHRY and CDR2 is SYGVKD. The CDR3 sequence is 14 residues long. CDR3 in amino acids: CAISESSLNTEAFF. The CDR3 DNA follows: TGTGCCATCAGTGAGTCTTCTTTGAACACTGAAGCTTTCTTT.

A few counts support this clonotype. V and J are TRBV7-9 and TRBJ2-1; D remains ambiguous. Germline lookup yields CDR1 SEHNR and CDR2 FQNEAQ (reference sequence). CDR3 length equals 12 residues. V was trimmed by 3 bases and J by 9 bases, leaving 9 bases between them. The chain's CDR3 is CASSFAPIEQFF. The DNA for the CDR3 is TGTGCCAGCAGCTTTGCCCCAATTGAGCAGTTCTTC.

This clonotype was seen only once. The chain joins TRBV10-3 to TRBJ2-5, with D perhaps given as TRBD1 or TRBD2 (7 bases each). Trimming removed 2 bases from V and 3 bases from J, with 16 bases in between. This CDR3 contains 16 residues. From germline, CDR1 is ENHRY and CDR2 SYGVKD. The CDR3 spells CAISEPHAGGEETQYF. The CDR3 DNA reads as TGTGCCATCAGTGAGCCCCACGCAGGGGGGGAAGAGACCCAGTACTTC.

The chain links TRBV9 to TRBJ1-1; D unclear. Trimming stripped 0 bases from V and 7 bases from J, with 13 bases between. The CDR3 is 14 amino acids. The germline CDR1 and CDR2 sequences are SGDLS and YYNGEE. The CDR3 region is CASSVVGGSVEAFF. DNA of the CDR3: TGTGCCAGCAGCGTAGTAGGTGGGTCAGTTGAAGCTTTCTTT.

The CDR3 protein is CASSQDWHGESTEAFF. The CDR3 DNA follows: TGCGCCAGCAGCCAAGATTGGCACGGGGAGTCCACTGAAGCTTTCTTT. The V gene is TRBV4-3, the J gene TRBJ1-1; no definite D call. V dropped 0 bases and J dropped 4 bases, with 15 bases sitting between them. Germline CDR1 reads LGHNA; CDR2 reads YSLEER. The CDR3 contains 16 residues.

The rearrangement joins TRBV20-1 to TRBJ2-7; D unclear. With 5 bases removed from V and 7 bases from J, the gap between germline ends came to 12 bases. There are 11 residues in the CDR3. CDR1 is DFQATT and CDR2 is SNEGSKA in the germline V gene (reference sequence). Here the CDR3 reads CSAVTFMEQYF. The DNA of the CDR3 is TGCAGTGCTGTAACGTTCATGGAGCAGTACTTC.

This chain joins TRBV20-1 and TRBJ2-7; a possible D gene is TRBD2 (6 bases). The V and J ends lost 4 bases and 5 bases respectively, with 21 bases between them. Looked up from germline, CDR1 is DFQATT and CDR2 is SNEGSKA (reference sequence). This CDR3 is built from 15 residues. As DNA, the CDR3 is TGCAGTGCTACTACCCGACTAGTATATACCCACGAGCAGTACTTC. This sequence encodes CSATTRLVYTHEQYF.